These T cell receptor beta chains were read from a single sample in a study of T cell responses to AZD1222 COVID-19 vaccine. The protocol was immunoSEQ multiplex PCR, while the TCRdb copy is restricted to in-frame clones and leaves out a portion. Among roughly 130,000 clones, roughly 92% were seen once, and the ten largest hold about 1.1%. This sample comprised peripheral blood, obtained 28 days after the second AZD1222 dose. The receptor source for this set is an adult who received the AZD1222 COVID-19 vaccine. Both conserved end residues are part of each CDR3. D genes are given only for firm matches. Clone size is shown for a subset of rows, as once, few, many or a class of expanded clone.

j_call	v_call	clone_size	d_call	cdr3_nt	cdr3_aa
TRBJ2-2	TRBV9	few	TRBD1	TGTGCCAGCCACAGGGGAAACACCGGGGAGCTGTTTTTT	CASHRGNTGELFF
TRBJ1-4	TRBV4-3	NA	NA	TGCGCCAGCAGCCAAGAGATCGAGGTAACGGGAAAACTGTTTTTT	CASSQEIEVTGKLFF
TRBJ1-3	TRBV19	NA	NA	TGTGCCAGTAGCTTCCGGACAGACACTGGAAACACCATATATTTT	CASSFRTDTGNTIYF
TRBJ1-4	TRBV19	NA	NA	TGTGCCAGTAGTATCTCCAGCAATAATGAAAAACTGTTTTTT	CASSISSNNEKLFF
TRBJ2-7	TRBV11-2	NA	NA	TGTGCCAGCAGTATGACAGGCTACGAGCAGTACTTC	CASSMTGYEQYF
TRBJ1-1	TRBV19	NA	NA	TGTGCCAGTAGCTACCAGCAGAACACTGAAGCTTTCTTT	CASSYQQNTEAFF
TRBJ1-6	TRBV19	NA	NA	TGTGCCAGTAGTATCGGACAGTTTGACTCACCCCTCCACTTT	CASSIGQFDSPLHF
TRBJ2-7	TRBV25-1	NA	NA	TGTGCCAGCAGGGCCCTATCCTACGAGCAGTACTTC	CASRALSYEQYF
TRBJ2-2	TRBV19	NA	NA	TGTGCCAGTAGTATTTTTAGGGGACAGAACACCGGGGAGCTGTTTTTT	CASSIFRGQNTGELFF
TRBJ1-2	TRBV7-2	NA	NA	TGTGCCAGCAGGGGGGAGGGCAGCTTCAGCTATGGCTACACCTTC	CASRGEGSFSYGYTF
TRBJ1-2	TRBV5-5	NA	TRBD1	TGTGCCAGCAGCCATTCTCCCGGGACAGCTTATGGCTACACCTTC	CASSHSPGTAYGYTF
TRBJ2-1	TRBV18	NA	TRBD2	TGTGCCAGCTCGCAGGGACTAGCGGGATTCAATGAGCAGTTCTTC	CASSQGLAGFNEQFF
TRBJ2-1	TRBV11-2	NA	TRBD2	TGTGCCAGCAGCTACCTCGGGACTAGCGGGAGCGAGAATGAGCAGTTCTTC	CASSYLGTSGSENEQFF
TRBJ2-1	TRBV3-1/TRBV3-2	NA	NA	TGTGCCAGCAGCCTGGGGGCAAGCTCCTACAATGAGCAGTTCTTC	CASSLGASSYNEQFF
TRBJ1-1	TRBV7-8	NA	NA	TGTGCCAGCAGCTTAGCGCTTTCAGGCACTGAAGCTTTCTTT	CASSLALSGTEAFF
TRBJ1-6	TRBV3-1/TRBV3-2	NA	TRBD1	TGTGCCAGCAGCCCACAGGGGCGGAATTCACCCCTCCACTTT	CASSPQGRNSPLHF
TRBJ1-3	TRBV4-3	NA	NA	TGCGCCAGCAGCCAAGTGGCTGCTGGGGGTAGAGGAAACACCATATATTTT	CASSQVAAGGRGNTIYF
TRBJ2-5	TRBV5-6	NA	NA	TGTGCCAGCAGCTTGTACACGAAGGAAGAGACCCAGTACTTC	CASSLYTKEETQYF
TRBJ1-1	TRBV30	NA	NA	TGTGCCTCTACAGGCGAGCCTTTGAACACTGAAGCCTTCTTT	CASTGEPLNTEAFF
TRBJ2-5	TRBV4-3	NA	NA	TGCGCCAGCAGCCAAGATCCAACTAGGGGGACCCAGTACTTC	CASSQDPTRGTQYF
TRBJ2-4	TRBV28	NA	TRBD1	TGTGCCAGCAGGATTGACAGGGGGCGCGGGGACATTCAGTACTTC	CASRIDRGRGDIQYF
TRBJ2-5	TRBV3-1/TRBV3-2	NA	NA	TGTGCCAGCAGCCCTTGGCAGGGTAAGGCCCAGTACTTC	CASSPWQGKAQYF
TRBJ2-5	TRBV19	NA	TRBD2	TGTGCCAGTACCTTGACCGGGGCCGGGGGGGGCCAGTACTTC	CASTLTGAGGGQYF
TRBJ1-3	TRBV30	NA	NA	TGTGCCTGGGCATCTGTCTCTGGAAACACCATATATTTT	CAWASVSGNTIYF
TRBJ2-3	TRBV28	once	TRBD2	TGTGCCAGCAGTTCTGGGACTAGAGAGGCTACGCAGTATTTT	CASSSGTREATQYF
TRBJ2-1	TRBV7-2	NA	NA	TGTGCCAGCAGCTTACGAGGACTATCTACCTACAATGAGCAGTTCTTC	CASSLRGLSTYNEQFF
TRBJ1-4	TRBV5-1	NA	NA	TGCGCCAGCAGCTTGTCGGGGGGCGCGAATGAAAAACTGTTTTTT	CASSLSGGANEKLFF
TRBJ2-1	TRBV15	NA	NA	TGTGCCACCAGCAGAGTGTTTACAGGAACGGGGCATGAGCAGTTCTTC	CATSRVFTGTGHEQFF
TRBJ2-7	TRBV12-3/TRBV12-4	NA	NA	TGTGCCAGCGCATACTACTCCGAGCAGTACTTC	CASAYYSEQYF
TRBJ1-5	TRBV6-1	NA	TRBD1	TGTGCCAGCAGGGAAGACAGGGGATTATGGCAGCCCCAGCATTTT	CASREDRGLWQPQHF
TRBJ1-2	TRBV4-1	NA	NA	TGCGCCAGCAGCCAAAGGTCTGAGTGGAACTATGGCTACACCTTC	CASSQRSEWNYGYTF
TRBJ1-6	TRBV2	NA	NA	TGTGCCAGCACTAGAGGGTTTAATTCACCCCTCCACTTT	CASTRGFNSPLHF
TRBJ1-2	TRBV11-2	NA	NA	TGTGCCAGCAGCCTGGACAGAACTTCCTATGGCTACACCTTC	CASSLDRTSYGYTF
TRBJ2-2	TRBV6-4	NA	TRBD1	TGTGCCAGCTCCCGGACAGGGGGGAACACCGGGGAGCTGTTTTTT	CASSRTGGNTGELFF
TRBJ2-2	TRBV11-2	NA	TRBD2	TGTGCCAGCAGCCCTGGGACTAGCGTCGGGGAGCTGTTTTTT	CASSPGTSVGELFF
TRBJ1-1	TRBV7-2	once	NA	TGTGCCAGCAGCTTCGGGGTTGCGAACACTGAAGCTTTCTTT	CASSFGVANTEAFF
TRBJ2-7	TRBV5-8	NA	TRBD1	TGTGCCAGCAGCTGGACAGGGTACTACGAGCAGTACTTC	CASSWTGYYEQYF
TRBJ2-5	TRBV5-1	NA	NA	TGCGCCAGCAGCTTGCAGTCCCCGGAGTCGGAGACCCAGTACTTC	CASSLQSPESETQYF
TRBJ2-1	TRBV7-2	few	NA	TGTGCCAGCAGCTTAGGCCTTGGGGGGCAACATGAGCAGTTCTTC	CASSLGLGGQHEQFF
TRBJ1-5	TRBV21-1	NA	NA	TGTGCCAGCAGCAAATGTGAGGGGAATCAGCCCCAGCATTTT	CASSKCEGNQPQHF
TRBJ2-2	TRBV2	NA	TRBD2	TGTGCCAGCAGTGGTAATAGCGGGAGGGCGGGGAACACCGGGGAGCTGTTTTTT	CASSGNSGRAGNTGELFF